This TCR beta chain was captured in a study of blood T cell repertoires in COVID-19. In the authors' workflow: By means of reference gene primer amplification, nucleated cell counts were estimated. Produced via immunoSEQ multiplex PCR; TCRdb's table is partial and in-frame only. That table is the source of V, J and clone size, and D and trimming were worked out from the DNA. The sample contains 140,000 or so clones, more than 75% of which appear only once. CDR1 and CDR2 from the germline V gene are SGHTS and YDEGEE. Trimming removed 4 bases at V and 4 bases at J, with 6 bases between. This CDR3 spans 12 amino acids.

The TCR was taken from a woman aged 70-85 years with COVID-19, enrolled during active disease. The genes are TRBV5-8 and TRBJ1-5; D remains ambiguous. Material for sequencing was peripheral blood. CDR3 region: CASSHRNQPQHF. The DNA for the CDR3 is TGTGCCAGCAGCCATAGAAATCAGCCCCAGCATTTT.